A selection of T cell receptor beta chains follows, all from one sample in a study of read filtering for tumor transcriptome and immune sequencing. TCRdb used MiXCR to reprocess the reads, holding one entry per CDR3 protein. The sample records approximately 65,000 distinct CDR3 sequences, roughly 14% being singletons. What was sequenced was a population of CD138-negative cells sorted from bone marrow. These receptors came from a donor at least 40 years old with multiple myeloma. CDR3s leave out the opening cysteine and the closing phenylalanine or tryptophan. Each record gives: J gene, V gene, CDR3 protein.

>TRBJ2-2|TRBV20-1
SAYSGTGFPNTGELF
>TRBJ1-1|TRBV10-3
AISAGQGNTEAF
>TRBJ1-2|TRBV19
ASSIRTVDYGYT
>TRBJ1-1|TRBV21-1
ASSKSRGTWWTEAF
>TRBJ2-7|TRBV29-1
SVETADVSYEQY
>TRBJ2-6|TRBV29-1
SVEEIQGSGANVLT
>TRBJ1-5|TRBV27
ASRFGGGGLDQPQH
>TRBJ2-7|TRBV9
ASSRGTSGAQGYEQY
>TRBJ2-5|TRBV7-9
ASSSRLAGTETQY
>TRBJ1-1|TRBV18
ASRSQGGTEAF
>TRBJ2-1|TRBV11-2
ASSRIGKAGNEQF
>TRBJ2-3|TRBV19
ASSFAGVADTQY
>TRBJ2-5|TRBV18
ASSPPQETQY
>TRBJ2-3|TRBV12-3/TRBV12-4
ASSWDRFTDTQY
>TRBJ1-5|TRBV19
ASKGQFNQPQH
>TRBJ1-1|TRBV10-3
AIQTAMNTEAF
>TRBJ2-1|TRBV9
ASSVARIGDEQF
>TRBJ2-7|TRBV7-2
ASSSRGGQGYEQY
>TRBJ2-1|TRBV9
ASSVTGSNYNEQF
>TRBJ2-2|TRBV27
ASRLGLAGTTGELF
>TRBJ2-7|TRBV10-3
AISEAGFEQY
>TRBJ2-4|TRBV6-2/TRBV6-3
ASSYSSSGLAKNIQY
>TRBJ1-5|TRBV6-2/TRBV6-3
ASSYDRYGYQPQH
>TRBJ2-1|TRBV5-6
ASSLRRTSGIDEQF
>TRBJ2-5|TRBV28
ASTLSGRGAQETQY
>TRBJ2-3|TRBV12-3/TRBV12-4
ASSSPPPAGYTADTQY
>TRBJ2-1|TRBV27
ASSPGQGSKRKQF
>TRBJ1-5|TRBV7-2
ASSSQHYNQPQH
>TRBJ2-7|TRBV30
AWSVASGRYGEQY
>TRBJ2-1|TRBV20-1
SAGVPGKGNEQF
>TRBJ2-7|TRBV7-9
ASSLLTYEQY
>TRBJ2-3|TRBV12-3/TRBV12-4
ASGQETDTQY
>TRBJ2-2|TRBV29-1
SVPGLNTGELF
>TRBJ2-1|TRBV28
ASMQVLAGGGNEQF
>TRBJ2-6|TRBV19
ASSARSWDPGSGANVLT
>TRBJ1-1|TRBV29-1
SAPGQGAFTEAF
>TRBJ2-5|TRBV7-2
ASSPRRLAGPQETQY
>TRBJ2-6|TRBV5-1
ASSLRVSGANVLT
>NA|TRBV20-1
SAPTRTSGRGADTQY
>TRBJ2-7|TRBV27
ASSSGQGAYEQY
>TRBJ2-7|TRBV9
ASSVGTRGGVEQY
>TRBJ1-1|TRBV11-2
ASSLATGRGIAF
>TRBJ1-1|TRBV4-3
ASSQASTGRSTGAF
>TRBJ2-3|TRBV10-3
AISEPSAVTQY
>TRBJ2-7|TRBV7-9
ASSFQGTPNYEQY
>TRBJ2-7|TRBV7-8
ASSLGDRIHEQY
>TRBJ2-3|TRBV6-1
ASSPHLAGLTDTQY
>TRBJ1-3|TRBV20-1
SARDLAGSGNTIY
>TRBJ1-1|TRBV11-2
ASSLRTGFGEAF
>TRBJ2-2|TRBV5-4
ASSASGIANTGELF